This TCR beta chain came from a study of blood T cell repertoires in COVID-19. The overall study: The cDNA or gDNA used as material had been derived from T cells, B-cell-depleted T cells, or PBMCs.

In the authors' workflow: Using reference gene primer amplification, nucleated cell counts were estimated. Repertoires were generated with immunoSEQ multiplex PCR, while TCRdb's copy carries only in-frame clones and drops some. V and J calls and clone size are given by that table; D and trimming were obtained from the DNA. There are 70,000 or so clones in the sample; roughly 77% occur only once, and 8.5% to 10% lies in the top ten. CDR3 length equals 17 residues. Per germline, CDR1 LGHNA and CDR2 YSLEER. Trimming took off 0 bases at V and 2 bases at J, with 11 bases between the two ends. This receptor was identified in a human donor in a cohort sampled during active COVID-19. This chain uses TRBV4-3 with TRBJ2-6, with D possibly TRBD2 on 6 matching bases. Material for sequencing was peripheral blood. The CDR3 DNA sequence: TGCGCCAGCAGCCAAGATCACGGGGGACCTGGGGCCAACGTCCTGACTTTC. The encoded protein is CASSQDHGGPGANVLTF.